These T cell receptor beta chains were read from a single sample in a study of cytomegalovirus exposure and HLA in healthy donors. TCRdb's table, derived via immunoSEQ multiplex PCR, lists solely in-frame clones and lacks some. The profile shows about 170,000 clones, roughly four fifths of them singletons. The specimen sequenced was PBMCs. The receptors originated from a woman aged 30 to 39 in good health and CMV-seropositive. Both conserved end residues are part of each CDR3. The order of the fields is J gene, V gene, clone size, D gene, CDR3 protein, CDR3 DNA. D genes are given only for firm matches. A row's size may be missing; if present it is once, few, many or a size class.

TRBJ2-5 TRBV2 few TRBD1 CASSLFGTGQETQYF TGTGCCAGCAGTTTGTTCGGGACAGGACAAGAGACCCAGTACTTC
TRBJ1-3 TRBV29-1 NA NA CSVDTGSGNTIYF TGCAGCGTTGACACAGGTTCTGGAAACACCATATATTTT
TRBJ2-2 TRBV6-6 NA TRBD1 CASSTTGGGGELFF TGTGCCAGCAGTACGACAGGGGGTGGCGGGGAGCTGTTTTTT
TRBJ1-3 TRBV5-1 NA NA CASSLGQYEAGNTIYF TGCGCCAGCAGCTTGGGACAGTATGAAGCTGGAAACACCATATATTTT
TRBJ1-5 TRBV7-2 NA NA CASSLTVYSNQPQHF TGTGCCAGCAGCTTGACAGTTTATAGCAATCAGCCCCAGCATTTT
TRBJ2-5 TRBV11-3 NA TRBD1 CASSRRDRGQETQYF TGTGCCAGCAGCCGGCGGGACAGGGGGCAAGAGACCCAGTACTTC
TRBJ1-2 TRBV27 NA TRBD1 CASSPGDRVGSYGYTF TGTGCCAGCAGTCCAGGGGACAGGGTTGGCTCCTATGGCTACACCTTC
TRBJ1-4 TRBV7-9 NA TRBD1 CASSQGATNEKLFF TGTGCCAGCAGCCAGGGGGCAACTAATGAAAAACTGTTTTTT
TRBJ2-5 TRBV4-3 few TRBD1 CASSQGSTPAGQGIETQYF TGCGCCAGCAGCCAAGGCTCCACTCCGGCGGGACAGGGGATAGAGACCCAGTACTTC
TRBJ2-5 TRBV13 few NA CASSSEETQYF TGTGCCAGCAGCTCCGAGGAGACCCAGTACTTC
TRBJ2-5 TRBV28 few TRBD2 CASSFVGGVLETQYF TGTGCCAGCAGTTTCGTTGGGGGGGTCCTAGAGACCCAGTACTTC
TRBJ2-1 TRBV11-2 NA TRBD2 CASRRTSEIYNEQFF TGTGCCAGCAGGAGGACTAGCGAAATCTACAATGAGCAGTTCTTC
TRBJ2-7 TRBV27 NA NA CASSLGGSLYEQYF TGTGCCAGCAGTTTAGGGGGGAGTCTCTACGAGCAGTACTTC
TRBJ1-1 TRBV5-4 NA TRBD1 CAPPPRGRCTEAFF TGTGCCCCACCCCCCAGGGGGAGGTGCACTGAAGCTTTCTTT
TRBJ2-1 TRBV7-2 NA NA CASTKQGNEQFF TGTGCCAGCACCAAACAGGGCAATGAGCAGTTCTTC
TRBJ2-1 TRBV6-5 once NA CASRDSAYYNEQFF TGTGCCAGCAGGGATAGCGCCTACTACAATGAGCAGTTCTTC
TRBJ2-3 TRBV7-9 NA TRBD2 CASSSTSGGSTDTQYF TGTGCCAGCAGCTCAACTAGCGGGGGGAGCACAGATACGCAGTATTTT
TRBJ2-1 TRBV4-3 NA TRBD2 CASSQGSGRALDEQFF TGCGCCAGCAGCCAAGGAAGCGGGAGGGCCTTGGATGAGCAGTTCTTC
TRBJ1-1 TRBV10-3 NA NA CAISEGGADTEAFF TGTGCCATCAGTGAGGGCGGGGCGGACACTGAAGCTTTCTTT
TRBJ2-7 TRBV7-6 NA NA CASSIGIEYEQYF TGTGCCAGCAGCATCGGGATTGAGTACGAGCAGTACTTC
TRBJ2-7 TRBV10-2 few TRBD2 CASRLAGVYEQYF TGCGCCAGCAGACTAGCGGGAGTTTACGAGCAGTACTTC
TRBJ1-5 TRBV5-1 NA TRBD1 CASSLEQGSQPQHF TGCGCCAGCAGCTTGGAACAGGGGAGTCAGCCCCAGCATTTT
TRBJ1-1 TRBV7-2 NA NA CASSSPQNTEAFF TGTGCCAGCAGCTCACCACAGAACACTGAAGCTTTCTTT
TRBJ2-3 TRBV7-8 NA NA CASSLAGGLVDTQYF TGTGCCAGCAGCTTAGCGGGGGGGCTAGTGGATACGCAGTATTTT
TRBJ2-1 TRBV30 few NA CAWSGTSTYNEQFF TGTGCCTGGAGCGGGACTTCTACCTACAATGAGCAGTTCTTC
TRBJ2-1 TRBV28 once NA CASSTQLHSYNEQFF TGTGCCAGCAGTACACAGTTACACTCCTACAATGAGCAGTTCTTC
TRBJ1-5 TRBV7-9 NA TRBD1 CASSLDTGGQPQHF TGTGCCAGCAGCTTAGATACAGGGGGTCAGCCCCAGCATTTT
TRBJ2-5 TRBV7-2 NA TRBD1 CASSLVGGQGGETQYF TGTGCCAGCAGCTTAGTAGGGGGACAGGGAGGAGAGACCCAGTACTTC
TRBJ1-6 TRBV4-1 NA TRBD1 CASSQDPVATGSRSPLHF TGCGCCAGCAGCCAAGACCCCGTAGCGACAGGGTCTCGTTCACCCCTCCACTTT
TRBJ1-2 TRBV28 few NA CASSLGWAANYGYTF TGTGCCAGCAGTTTAGGGTGGGCAGCTAACTATGGCTACACCTTC
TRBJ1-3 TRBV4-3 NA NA CASSLTGLSGPGNTIYF TGCGCCAGCAGCCTCACGGGGTTAAGTGGCCCTGGAAACACCATATATTTT
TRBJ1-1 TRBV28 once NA CASRIRGGAFF TGTGCCAGCAGAATAAGGGGGGGAGCTTTCTTT